Listed below are T cell receptor beta chains from one sample, sequenced in a study of blood T cell repertoires in COVID-19. This table comes from immunoSEQ multiplex PCR, and its TCRdb copy is limited to in-frame clones, with some not included. The table lists approximately 100,000 clones, about 85% of them singletons. Source material: peripheral blood. The receptors shown here come from a human donor in a cohort sampled during active COVID-19. The conserved cysteine and the conserved F or W are not part of the CDR3 here. A D gene is named only where the DNA matches it firmly.

CDR3 length,V gene,D gene,CDR3 protein
13,TRBV5-6,TRBD1,ASSLYGQGGGKLF
17,TRBV21-1,NA,ASSKYPPGRRGPKETQY
12,TRBV4-1,NA,ATKTGQTNSPLH
12,TRBV28,TRBD1,ASSPSTGAGGYT
16,TRBV19,NA,ASSPNPYREYLNTEAF
13,TRBV4-2,TRBD2,ASRKLAGDDNEQF
13,TRBV11-1,NA,ASSLPGLRGNTQY
14,TRBV6-5,TRBD1,ASSFTGTGGLDEQF
12,TRBV5-4,NA,ASSLNGPVYGYT
10,TRBV6-5,NA,ASSHRQDEAF
10,TRBV6-5,TRBD2,AGLAPGAEQF
11,TRBV6-6,TRBD1,ASTLQGDAEAF
12,TRBV28,NA,ASTRQGMNTEAF
13,TRBV5-4,TRBD2,ASSSGGGSYNEQF
10,TRBV7-9,NA,ASSFWGDEQY
11,TRBV19,NA,ASSIGTAEKLF
12,TRBV21-1,NA,ASSPRQVSYEQY
11,TRBV27,NA,ASGLQESYGYT
11,TRBV10-3,TRBD1,AISGGQGNGYT
15,TRBV7-9,TRBD2,ASSPGLAGISSYEQY
14,TRBV2,TRBD1,ASRKGGLKLPEKLF
12,TRBV9,NA,ASGGTVTSETQY
14,TRBV7-9,NA,ASSSSSGAGRYTQY
14,TRBV12-5,TRBD1,ASGLMTGGYTGELF
13,TRBV18,NA,ASSPDGTWEDTQY
13,TRBV9,TRBD2,ASSVVGLAGSEQF
11,TRBV6-5,TRBD1,ASMPRGRTEAF
13,TRBV6-5,TRBD1,ASSRTGGSPYGYT
14,TRBV5-1,NA,ASSLAGGSVNSPLH
13,TRBV28,TRBD1,ASSPQGANNEKLF
11,TRBV28,NA,ATHLPGDQPQH
13,TRBV7-2,TRBD1,ASSLQTGVNEKLF
13,TRBV7-2,NA,ASSLYGGFGETQY
13,TRBV28,NA,ASSLGGATNEKLF
13,TRBV7-2,NA,ASSLTRVLPETQY
10,TRBV3-1/TRBV3-2,TRBD1,ASSPGGFEQF
11,TRBV30,NA,AWNRLPNTEAF
12,TRBV15,NA,ATSKTTANTEAF
12,TRBV30,NA,ARPRSDSNQPQH
11,TRBV9,NA,ASSVDGEGEQY
14,TRBV30,TRBD2,AWNKRLAGYTDTQY